Presented here are 28 T cell receptor beta chains from one specimen sequenced in a study of blood T cell repertoires in COVID-19. Repertoires were generated with immunoSEQ multiplex PCR, while TCRdb's copy carries only in-frame clones and drops some. The data hold 200,000 to 300,000 clones, with approximately 84% observed a single time. Sample: PBMCs or T cells enriched from blood (not recorded which). The receptors were gathered from a woman aged 35 to 49 with acute COVID-19.

The chain couples TRBV4-1 to TRBJ2-4, with TRBD1 matching 8 bases. The CDR3 is 14 amino acids. Trimming took 10 bases from V and 0 from J; bases not matched to a gene: 5. Germline values: CDR1 MGHRA, CDR2 YSYEKL. The CDR3 DNA is TGCGCCACCGGACAGGGATTAGCCAAAAACATTCAGTACTTC. Translation: CATGQGLAKNIQYF.

CDR3 protein: CASSYDRGPLDEQYF. CDR3 bases: TGTGCCAGCAGTTACGACAGGGGGCCTCTTGACGAGCAGTACTTC. J is TRBJ2-7 and V is TRBV11-2; TRBD1 agrees at 10 bases. Germline-derived CDR1 and CDR2 are SGHAT and FQNNGV. The CDR3 has 15 residues. V lost 6 bases, J lost 5 bases, and 10 bases stayed unmatched.

The chain is built from TRBV10-3 and TRBJ1-1; D perhaps matches TRBD1 (5 bases). V was pared by 10 bases and J by 0 bases, with 15 bases between. In germline, CDR1 is ENHRY, CDR2 SYGVKD. The CDR3 totals 14 residues. The CDR3 here is CATSDGALNTEAFF. CDR3 sequence (DNA): TGTGCCACTTCTGATGGGGCACTGAACACTGAAGCTTTCTTT.

The chain is built from TRBV19 and TRBJ1-2, with D possibly TRBD1 on 5 matching bases. V gave up 2 bases and J gave up 2 bases, with 15 bases separating them. CDR1 is LNHDA and CDR2 is SQIVND in the germline V gene (reference sequence). The CDR3 is 16 residues long. The CDR3 coding sequence is TGTGCCAGTAGTATAAATCTTCCAGGGCGAAACTATGGCTACACCTTC. Translation: CASSINLPGRNYGYTF.

The chain recombines TRBV18 with TRBJ2-5; TRBD2 matches 8 bases. With 3 bases clipped from V and 2 bases from J, the junction kept 5 bases outside the gene matches. The CDR3 sequence is 15 residues long. Germline CDR1 is KGHSH and CDR2 is LQKENI. CDR3: CASSPVSGVQETQYF. CDR3 bases: TGTGCCAGCTCACCTGTTAGCGGGGTACAAGAGACCCAGTACTTC. The full variable domain, completed using reference TRBV18 and TRBJ2-5, is NAGVMQNPRHLVRRRGQEARLRCSPMKGHSHVYWYRQLPEEGLKFMVYLQKENIIDESGMPKERFSAEFPKEGPSILRIQQVVRGDSAAYFCASSPVSGVQETQYFGPGTRLLVL.

The chain joins TRBV30 to TRBJ1-1, with 8 bases that match TRBD1. Germline V gene sequence: CDR1 GTSNPN, CDR2 SVGIG (reference sequence). Germline trimming cut 2 bases from V and 4 bases from J; bases unmatched to any gene: 6. This CDR3 contains 14 residues. CDR3 sequence: CAWSTLTGVTEAFF. Here the CDR3 DNA reads TGTGCCTGGAGTACCCTGACAGGGGTCACTGAAGCTTTCTTT.

This chain joins TRBV5-1 and TRBJ2-5; D may be TRBD1 (6 bases). Trimming removed 4 bases at V and 4 bases at J, with 17 bases between. Germline CDR1 is SGHRS and CDR2 is YFSETQ. This CDR3 comprises 15 residues. This CDR3 is CASSPNSGQTETQYF. The CDR3 coding sequence is TGCGCCAGCAGCCCCAACTCGGGACAAACAGAGACCCAGTACTTC.

There are a few counts of this clone. This chain joins TRBV19 and TRBJ1-5; the D gene is possibly TRBD1 (5 bases). Trimming shortened V by 6 bases and J by 2 bases, and 11 bases separated the two germline ends. This CDR3 is 14 amino acids long. Per the germline V gene, CDR1 is LNHDA and CDR2 is SQIVND (reference sequence). In DNA, the CDR3 is TGTGCCAGTAGGTCGGGCAGGGGCAATCAGCCCCAGCATTTT. Its protein product is CASRSGRGNQPQHF.

The V gene is TRBV18, the J gene TRBJ2-3; TRBD1 agrees at 9 bases. There are 16 residues in the CDR3. CDR1 is KGHSH and CDR2 is LQKENI in the germline V gene. After removal of 5 bases from V and 4 bases from J, the junction contained 10 bases not matched to a gene. Here the CDR3 reads CASSSRGQGSPDTQYF. The CDR3 DNA reads as TGTGCCAGCTCATCTCGCGGACAGGGGAGCCCAGATACGCAGTATTTT. The entire variable domain, with the rest obtained from reference TRBV18 and TRBJ2-3, is as follows: NAGVMQNPRHLVRRRGQEARLRCSPMKGHSHVYWYRQLPEEGLKFMVYLQKENIIDESGMPKERFSAEFPKEGPSILRIQQVVRGDSAAYFCASSSRGQGSPDTQYFGPGTRLTVL.

This clone was counted only a few times. The rearrangement uses TRBV10-1 and TRBJ1-2, with 7 bases matching TRBD1. CDR3 length: 14 residues. V lost 6 bases, J lost 7 bases, and 11 bases stayed unmatched. The germline V gene has CDR1 WNHNN and CDR2 SYGVQD (reference sequence). CDR3 DNA: TGCGCCAGCAGCAGCGACAGGGCTCCTCGTGGCTACACCTTC. This codes for CASSSDRAPRGYTF.

This chain joins TRBV6-2 or TRBV6-3 and TRBJ2-2, with TRBD1 identical over 8 bases. The CDR3 sequence is 16 residues long. V shed 6 bases, J shed 7 bases, and the junction held 13 bases outside the gene matches. Germline V gives CDR1 MNHEY, CDR2 SVGEGT. The CDR3: CASSPRAGQGSGELFF. The CDR3 nucleotides are TGTGCCAGCAGCCCTAGGGCCGGACAGGGAAGCGGGGAGCTGTTTTTT.

The rearrangement uses TRBV19 and TRBJ2-5, with 8 bases matching TRBD1. J gave up 4 bases and V 5 bases, and 12 bases lay outside the gene matches. The CDR3 is 16 residues long. The V gene's germline CDR1 is LNHDA and CDR2 SQIVND (reference sequence). CDR3 nucleotide sequence: TGTGCCAGTAGTGCCTTAACAGGGGGTGTTCGAGAGACCCAGTACTTC. Its translation: CASSALTGGVRETQYF.

The V and J genes are TRBV11-3 and TRBJ2-7; D is unclear. The germline CDR1 and CDR2 sequences are SGHNT and YENEEA. CDR3 length: 10 amino acids. Between the trimmed V and J ends, which lost 3 bases and 6 bases, there was a span of 3 bases. The CDR3 is CASSFGEQYF. The CDR3 DNA reads TGTGCCAGCAGCTTCGGCGAGCAGTACTTC.

The rearrangement joins TRBV20-1 to TRBJ2-1; D unresolved. Trimming pared 3 bases from V and 2 bases from J, leaving 17 bases between. Germline V gives CDR1 DFQATT, CDR2 SNEGSKA (reference sequence). CDR3 length: 16 residues. The CDR3 bases are TGCAGTGCTAGTAATCTGGCGGAGAACACCTACAATGAGCAGTTCTTC. It translates to CSASNLAENTYNEQFF.

The rearrangement links TRBV11-3 to TRBJ2-1, with 14 bases lining up with TRBD2. The J segment lost 9 bases and the V segment lost 5 bases, leaving 9 bases of the junction unmatched. This CDR3 has 16 amino acids. Germline loops: CDR1 SGHNT, CDR2 YENEEA. Here the CDR3 reads CASSPTTSGRASEQFF. Written as DNA, the CDR3 is TGTGCCAGCAGCCCAACGACTAGCGGGAGGGCCAGTGAGCAGTTCTTC.

This chain uses TRBV7-2 with TRBJ2-7; TRBD2 is a possible D gene (6 bases). The CDR3 length is 13 residues. Deletions cut 1 base from V and 9 bases from J, with 13 bases between. Germline V gene data show CDR1 as SGHTA and CDR2 as FQGNSA. CDR3 in DNA: TGTGCCAGCAGCTTAGGGCGAGCGGAGGGGCAGTACTTC. This sequence encodes CASSLGRAEGQYF.

This chain uses TRBV7-9 with TRBJ2-7, with a possible D match to TRBD2 (5 bases). The CDR3 is made up of 11 amino acids. Germline CDR1 and CDR2: SEHNR and FQNEAQ (reference sequence). The V gene lost 2 bases and the J gene lost 8 bases, with 7 bases spanning the gap. The chain's CDR3 is CASSLRGQQYF. DNA for the CDR3: TGTGCCAGCAGCTTAAGAGGGCAGCAGTACTTC. Based on the CDR3 plus reference TRBV7-9 and TRBJ2-7, the full variable domain is DTGVSQNPRHKITKRGQNVTFRCDPISEHNRLYWYRQTLGQGPEFLTYFQNEAQLEKSRLLSDRFSAERPKGSFSTLEIQRTEQGDSAMYLCASSLRGQQYFGPGTRLTVT.

The CDR3 here is CASSLWTSGQETQYF. CDR3 sequence (DNA): TGTGCCAGCAGTTTATGGACTAGCGGTCAAGAGACCCAGTACTTC. This rearrangement joins TRBV27 to TRBJ2-5; the match to TRBD2 covers 10 bases. V lost 1 base, J lost 2 bases, and 1 base stayed unmatched. The germline gives CDR1 MNHEY, CDR2 SMNVEV (reference sequence). This CDR3 spans 15 amino acids.

V is TRBV5-1 and J is TRBJ2-7; D is unresolved. This CDR3 has 12 amino acids. The V and J ends lost 2 bases and 1 base respectively, with 4 bases between them. Germline CDR1 reads SGHRS; CDR2 reads YFSETQ. CDR3 sequence reads: CASSFGSYEQYF. CDR3 DNA: TGCGCCAGCAGCTTCGGGTCCTACGAGCAGTACTTC.

This sequence joins TRBV3-1 (or the pseudogene TRBV3-2) and TRBJ1-1, with a possible D match to TRBD1 (5 bases). This CDR3 is built from 14 residues. Germline V gene data show CDR1 as LGHDT and CDR2 as YNNKEL (reference sequence). Trimming stripped 5 bases from V and 7 bases from J, with 17 bases between. CDR3 sequence reads: CASSNQGERNEAFF. In nucleotides, the CDR3 is TGTGCCAGCAGCAACCAGGGCGAACGGAATGAAGCTTTCTTT.

CDR3 in amino acids: CASRYRVYDGYTF. CDR3 sequence (DNA): TGTGCCAGTAGATACAGGGTTTACGATGGCTACACCTTC. The genes are TRBV19 and TRBJ1-2; possible D gene TRBD1, 6 bases. Trimming stripped 6 bases from V and 6 bases from J, with 14 bases between. CDR3 length: 13 residues. Germline V gives CDR1 LNHDA, CDR2 SQIVND (reference sequence).

This chain connects TRBV5-1 to TRBJ2-2; the match to TRBD1 covers 7 bases. The CDR3 has 14 residues. The V segment lost 5 bases and the J segment 6 bases; nucleotides outside the gene matches: 7. Germline-derived CDR1 and CDR2 are SGHRS and YFSETQ. The CDR3 nucleotides are TGCGCCAGCAGTGAGGGGGCATACGCCGGGGAGCTGTTTTTT. This gives the protein CASSEGAYAGELFF.

The chain is built from TRBV15 and TRBJ1-2; D is unresolved. CDR1 is LNHNV, CDR2 YYDKDF, per germline (reference sequence). V lost 0 bases and J lost 4, with 12 bases in between. The length of the CDR3 is 15 residues. The CDR3 region has the DNA TGTGCCACCAGCAGAGATAGAGCCCGGGGCTATGGCTACACCTTC. This translates into CATSRDRARGYGYTF.

The J gene is TRBJ2-1, the V gene TRBV19, with 7 bases matching TRBD2. The V and J ends lost 4 bases and 6 bases, in that order; junction bases with no gene match: 6. The CDR3 is 14 amino acids. Germline lookup yields CDR1 LNHDA and CDR2 SQIVND (reference sequence). The CDR3 loop is CASSSGASGNEQFF. The CDR3 region has the DNA TGTGCCAGTAGTAGTGGGGCTAGCGGCAATGAGCAGTTCTTC.

The CDR3 is CASSVTGEGQPQHF. Here the CDR3 DNA reads TGTGCCAGCAGCGTAACTGGGGAGGGTCAGCCCCAGCATTTT. V usage is TRBV9 and J usage is TRBJ1-5; D ambiguous. V was pared by 1 base and J by 6 bases, with 11 bases between. The CDR3 covers 14 residues. Germline loops: CDR1 SGDLS, CDR2 YYNGEE. Complete variable domain (other parts from reference TRBV9 and TRBJ1-5): DSGVTQTPKHLITATGQRVTLRCSPRSGDLSVYWYQQSLDQGLQFLIQYYNGEERAKGNILERFSAQQFPDLHSELNLSSLELGDSALYFCASSVTGEGQPQHFGDGTRLSIL.

The rearrangement joins TRBV5-6 to TRBJ1-2, with a tentative D call TRBD1 (5 bases). The CDR3 spans 13 residues. Germline V gene data show CDR1 as SGHDT and CDR2 as YYEEEE. V lost 1 base, J lost 5 bases, and 9 bases lay in between. This CDR3 is CASSLRTGYGYTF. The CDR3 nucleotides are TGTGCCAGCAGCTTGAGAACAGGTTATGGCTACACCTTC.

This clone was counted a few times. The chain carries TRBV29-1 and TRBJ2-2, with D possibly TRBD2 on 5 matching bases. Germline CDR1 reads SQVTM; CDR2 reads ANQGSEA. V lost 2 bases to trimming and J lost 0 bases, with 7 bases between them. There are 14 residues in the CDR3. CDR3 residues: CSVESGANTGELFF. For the CDR3, the DNA is TGCAGCGTTGAATCCGGGGCGAACACCGGGGAGCTGTTTTTT.

This chain joins TRBV7-2 and TRBJ2-1; the match to TRBD2 covers 10 bases. Per the germline V gene, CDR1 is SGHTA and CDR2 is FQGNSA. V shed 1 base, J shed 4 bases, and the junction held 4 bases outside the gene matches. This CDR3 is built from 16 residues. The DNA for the CDR3 is TGTGCCAGCAGCTTAGTGTCTAGCGGGAGATACAATGAGCAGTTCTTC. This sequence encodes CASSLVSSGRYNEQFF. The variable domain in full, completed from reference TRBV7-2 and TRBJ2-1, reads GAGVSQSPSNKVTEKGKDVELRCDPISGHTALYWYRQSLGQGLEFLIYFQGNSAPDKSGLPSDRFSAERTGGSVSTLTIQRTQQEDSAVYLCASSLVSSGRYNEQFFGPGTRLTVL.